These 13 T cell receptor beta chains were all obtained from the same sample, sequenced in a study of blood T cell repertoires in COVID-19. Measured with immunoSEQ multiplex PCR; TCRdb has only the in-frame clones, and not every one. The sample holds 250,000 to 350,000 clones; around 85% are singletons and the top ten take roughly 0.87%. The source material was peripheral blood. These receptors were obtained from a human donor with COVID-19, enrolled during active disease. The donor label of this sample is uncertain.

The chain has TRBV7-2 and TRBJ1-4; 7 bases agree with TRBD1. J was trimmed by 4 bases and V by 1 base; bases with no gene match: 6. The CDR3 is 16 amino acids. CDR1 and CDR2 from the germline V gene are SGHTA and FQGNSA. The CDR3 DNA reads TGTGCCAGCAGCTTAGGTGGGGGACAGAATAATGAAAAACTGTTTTTT. Amino acid sequence: CASSLGGGQNNEKLFF.

The chain is built from TRBV5-1 and TRBJ1-3; tentatively, D is TRBD1 (5 bases). Trimming cost V 3 bases and J 0 bases, with 19 bases left between them. This CDR3 comprises 18 residues. Germline assignment: CDR1 SGHRS and CDR2 YFSETQ. CDR3 bases: TGCGCCAGCAGCTCCCAGACAGCCCTTCTACTCTCTGGAAACACCATATATTTT. Amino acids: CASSSQTALLLSGNTIYF.

The V gene is TRBV7-2, the J gene TRBJ2-5, with 10 bases lining up with TRBD2. V was clipped by 5 bases and J by 7 bases; unmatched bases: 4. CDR3 size: 13 residues. Germline V gene sequence: CDR1 SGHTA, CDR2 FQGNSA. CDR3 bases: TGTGCCAGCAGCCCGATAGCGGGAGGGACCCAGTACTTC. It yields the protein CASSPIAGGTQYF.

V usage is TRBV5-1 and J usage is TRBJ1-1; tentatively, D is TRBD1 (5 bases). The CDR3 has 14 amino acids. V shed 0 bases and J shed 7 bases, with 13 bases lying between them. The V gene's germline CDR1 is SGHRS and CDR2 YFSETQ. The CDR3, as DNA: TGCGCCAGCAGCTTGGTGGGGCTAAGCAGTGAAGCTTTCTTT. Its translation is CASSLVGLSSEAFF.

The chain couples TRBV5-1 to TRBJ1-1; D remains unclear. V was clipped by 0 bases and J by 5 bases, with 5 bases between them. The CDR3 totals 12 residues. Germline values: CDR1 SGHRS, CDR2 YFSETQ. CDR3 region: CASSLGRTEAFF. The CDR3 DNA sequence: TGCGCCAGCAGCTTGGGGAGGACTGAAGCTTTCTTT.

The chain employs TRBV4-1 and TRBJ2-1, with D perhaps matching TRBD1 (6 bases). The CDR3 contains 16 residues. V lost 1 base and J lost 2, with 12 bases in between. Germline CDR1 is MGHRA and CDR2 is YSYEKL. The CDR3 bases are TGCGCCAGCAGCCAAGGGTGGGGGCTGGCCTACAATGAGCAGTTCTTC. Translating gives CASSQGWGLAYNEQFF.

This chain joins TRBV11-1 and TRBJ2-7; 10 nucleotides align to TRBD1. CDR3 length equals 15 residues. CDR1 is SGHAT, CDR2 FQDESV, per germline (reference sequence). The V segment lost 5 bases and the J segment 4 bases; nucleotides outside the gene matches: 8. The CDR3: CASSHTGTGVYEQYF. The CDR3 region has the DNA TGTGCCAGCAGCCATACCGGGACAGGGGTTTACGAGCAGTACTTC.

V and J are TRBV7-2 and TRBJ1-4, with unresolved D. Germline V CDR1 and CDR2: SGHTA, FQGNSA. The V gene lost 2 bases and the J gene lost 8 bases, with 12 bases spanning the gap. The CDR3 is made up of 14 amino acids. The CDR3 spells CASSLPGYREKLFF. CDR3 nucleotide sequence: TGTGCCAGCAGCTTACCGGGGTACCGGGAAAAACTGTTTTTT. Full variable domain (rest looked up from reference TRBV7-2 and TRBJ1-4): GAGVSQSPSNKVTEKGKDVELRCDPISGHTALYWYRQSLGQGLEFLIYFQGNSAPDKSGLPSDRFSAERTGGSVSTLTIQRTQQEDSAVYLCASSLPGYREKLFFGSGTQLSVL.

V is TRBV11-2 and J is TRBJ2-1, with TRBD2 matching 10 bases. V was pared by 5 bases and J by 9 bases, with 13 bases of the junction left unmatched. Germline CDR1 reads SGHAT; CDR2 reads FQNNGV. CDR3 length: 16 residues. In DNA, the CDR3 is TGTGCCAGCAGCCCCCTTTCTAGCGGGAGTTTTGGTGAGCAGTTCTTC. Its translation is CASSPLSSGSFGEQFF.

The chain uses TRBV18 and TRBJ1-4; 8 nucleotides line up with TRBD1. The CDR3 length is 18 residues. Looked up from germline, CDR1 is KGHSH and CDR2 is LQKENI. V was pared by 3 bases and J by 4 bases, with 13 bases of the junction left unmatched. The CDR3 sequence is CASSPQGQGSRLNEKLFF. In DNA, the CDR3 is TGTGCCAGCTCACCGCAAGGACAGGGCTCTCGTCTTAATGAAAAACTGTTTTTT.

The rearrangement joins TRBV28 to TRBJ2-3; TRBD2 aligns across 7 bases. Germline CDR1 MDHEN, CDR2 SYDVKM. The V segment lost 3 bases and the J segment 0 bases; nucleotides outside the gene matches: 6. This CDR3 has 16 amino acids. The CDR3 DNA reads as TGTGCCAGCAGTTTTCTACTAGCGATAAGCACAGATACGCAGTATTTT. It codes for CASSFLLAISTDTQYF. The variable domain in full, with the rest retrieved from reference TRBV28 and TRBJ2-3, is DVKVTQSSRYLVKRTGEKVFLECVQDMDHENMFWYRQDPGLGLRLIYFSYDVKMKEKGDIPEGYSVSREKKERFSLILESASTNQTSMYLCASSFLLAISTDTQYFGPGTRLTVL.

This clone was detected once. This chain links TRBV28 with TRBJ2-7, with D possibly matching TRBD1 (5 bases). The CDR3 covers 14 residues. Germline V gene sequence: CDR1 MDHEN, CDR2 SYDVKM. Trimming left V 2 bases short and J 6 bases short, with 14 bases between. The CDR3 protein is CASSLPIVQGEQYF. CDR3 in DNA: TGTGCCAGCAGTTTACCCATCGTCCAGGGCGAGCAGTACTTC.

This chain connects TRBV29-1 to TRBJ2-1, with TRBD1 matching over 12 bases. Germline values: CDR1 SQVTM, CDR2 ANQGSEA. The ends lost 7 bases at V and 9 bases at J; junction bases unmatched: 7. This CDR3 region has 13 residues. The CDR3 loop reads CSATGQGAPEQFF. DNA for the CDR3: TGCAGCGCGACGGGACAGGGGGCGCCTGAGCAGTTCTTC.